One sample yielded the 12 T cell receptor beta chains listed below, sequenced in a study of vaccination and CD4 T cells after COVID-19. Treatment reported: roughly ten-day PBMC culture with coronavirus spike peptide pools or control peptides (ViraFEST assay). Their antigens remain unidentified. Sequenced with the Oncomine TCR Beta short-read assay was DNA taken from cultured CD4+ T cells. MiXCR, applied by TCRdb to the PCR reads, yields one record per CDR3 protein. The table has fewer than 20,000 distinct CDR3 sequences, less than 50% seen once. Sequencing was done on a sample of CD4+ T cells from blood, cultured in vitro. These receptors were collected from a human donor who had recovered from COVID-19.

The CDR3 sequence is CASSLRGQGLNYYGYTF. The DNA of the CDR3 is TGTGCCAGCAGCTTAAGGGGACAGGGGCTGAACTACTATGGCTACACCTTC. The chain has TRBV7-9 and TRBJ1-2, with TRBD1 identical over 10 bases. The CDR3 loop spans 17 amino acids. The germline V gene has CDR1 SEHNR and CDR2 FQNEAQ (reference sequence). Germline trimming cut 2 bases from V and 3 bases from J; bases unmatched to any gene: 9. Filled out from reference TRBV7-9 and TRBJ1-2, the complete variable domain reads DTGVSQNPRHKITKRGQNVTFRCDPISEHNRLYWYRQTLGQGPEFLTYFQNEAQLEKSRLLSDRFSAERPKGSFSTLEIQRTEQGDSAMYLCASSLRGQGLNYYGYTFGSGTRLTVV.

This sequence joins TRBV27 and TRBJ2-4; D is perhaps TRBD1 (5 bases). This CDR3 is built from 14 residues. Germline assignment: CDR1 MNHEY and CDR2 SMNVEV (reference sequence). The V end lost 7 bases, the J end lost 1 base, and 11 bases lay between the germline ends. CDR3 residues: CASKNPGAKNIQYF. In nucleotides, the CDR3 is TGTGCCAGCAAAAATCCAGGGGCCAAAAACATTCAGTACTTC.

Only one count was recorded for this clonotype. The chain recombines TRBV2 with TRBJ2-7; D is undetermined. The CDR3 has 14 amino acids. Trimming left V 5 bases short and J 3 bases short, with 14 bases between. Per the germline V gene, CDR1 is SNHLY and CDR2 is FYNNEI. CDR3 sequence: CASSPLGGRYEQYF. The CDR3 nucleotides read TGTGCCAGCAGTCCCCTTGGCGGCCGCTACGAGCAGTACTTC.

The chain employs TRBV15 and TRBJ1-1; 11 nucleotides line up with TRBD1. CDR1 and CDR2 from the germline V gene are LNHNV and YYDKDF (reference sequence). V dropped 4 bases and J dropped 4; count of bases not matched to a gene: 14. This CDR3 comprises 18 residues. The CDR3 sequence: CATSMVGQGAFFFTEAFF. CDR3 DNA sequence: TGTGCCACCAGCATGGTCGGACAGGGGGCGTTTTTTTTCACTGAAGCTTTCTTT. The variable domain in full, with the rest retrieved from reference TRBV15 and TRBJ1-1, is DAMVIQNPRYQVTQFGKPVTLSCSQTLNHNVMYWYQQKSSQAPKLLFHYYDKDFNNEADTPDNFQSRRPNTSFCFLDIRSPGLGDTAMYLCATSMVGQGAFFFTEAFFGQGTRLTVV.

The chain carries TRBV30 and TRBJ2-1; 15 bases line up with TRBD2. Germline CDR1 GTSNPN, CDR2 SVGIG (reference sequence). Germline trimming cut 5 bases from V and 8 bases from J; bases unmatched to any gene: 7. The CDR3 has 15 residues. The CDR3 loop reads CAWAFGLAGGDEQFF. CDR3 DNA: TGTGCCTGGGCCTTCGGACTAGCGGGGGGGGATGAGCAGTTCTTC.

The chain employs TRBV4-1 and TRBJ1-5, with D hard to call. This CDR3 is 15 amino acids long. V was pared by 0 bases and J by 1 base, with 7 bases between. The germline V gene has CDR1 MGHRA and CDR2 YSYEKL. The chain's CDR3 is CASSQDQESNQPQHF. CDR3 sequence (DNA): TGCGCCAGCAGCCAAGACCAGGAAAGCAATCAGCCCCAGCATTTT.

A few counts support this clonotype. The chain joins TRBV7-9 to TRBJ2-1, with TRBD2 as a possible D gene (5 bases). Trimming pared 3 bases from V and 11 bases from J, leaving 11 bases between. The CDR3 covers 12 residues. Per germline, CDR1 SEHNR and CDR2 FQNEAQ (reference sequence). CDR3 sequence reads: CASSFRDRKQFF. CDR3 DNA: TGTGCCAGCAGCTTCCGGGATAGGAAGCAGTTCTTC.

A few counts support this clonotype. The V call is TRBV18, the J call TRBJ1-6, with TRBD1 as a possible D gene (6 bases). The CDR3 length is 14 residues. The V end lost 6 bases, the J end lost 10 bases, and 16 bases lay between the germline ends. Germline V gene lookup returns CDR1 KGHSH and CDR2 LQKENI. The CDR3 is CASSPIKGGSPLHF. The DNA for the CDR3 is TGTGCCAGCTCCCCAATAAAGGGGGGATCACCCCTCCACTTT.

This clonotype showed up just a few times. The chain has TRBV11-2 and TRBJ1-6; D unresolved. Looked up from germline, CDR1 is SGHAT and CDR2 is FQNNGV. This CDR3 contains 14 residues. Trimming cost V 6 bases and J 4 bases, with 10 bases left between them. In nucleotides, the CDR3 is TGTGCCAGCAGAACCACCGGATATAATTCACCCCTCCACTTT. Translation: CASRTTGYNSPLHF.

In this sample, this clonotype turned up a few times. This sequence joins TRBV6-4 and TRBJ1-1; 7 bases agree with TRBD1. CDR1 and CDR2 from the germline V gene are MRHNA and SNTAGT. The CDR3 spans 12 residues. The V segment lost 7 bases and the J segment 8 bases; nucleotides outside the gene matches: 7. The CDR3 DNA is TGTGCCAGCAATATCTCAGGGGGGGAAGCTTTCTTT. Amino acids: CASNISGGEAFF.

This clonotype was detected a few times. This chain connects TRBV2 to TRBJ1-1, with D uncertain. CDR1 and CDR2 from the germline V gene are SNHLY and FYNNEI. This CDR3 spans 13 amino acids. Trimming shortened V by 5 bases and J by 1 base, and 8 bases separated the two germline ends. The CDR3 nucleotides read TGTGCCAGCAGTTACCAACCGAACACTGAAGCTTTCTTT. Translated, it gives CASSYQPNTEAFF.

V is TRBV30 and J is TRBJ1-1; no reliable D call. The CDR3 runs 14 residues. V was pared by 0 bases and J by 3 bases, with 11 bases between. Germline V gene sequence: CDR1 GTSNPN, CDR2 SVGIG (reference sequence). As DNA, the CDR3 is TGTGCCTGGAGTGTCACAACTGACGACACTGAAGCTTTCTTT. Protein sequence: CAWSVTTDDTEAFF.